These 3 T cell receptor beta chains originate from one sample sequenced in a study of read filtering for tumor transcriptome and immune sequencing (dated by TCRdb to 2020 to 2021). Sequencing instrument: Illumina HiSeq 4000. Starting from approximately 0.4 ug RNA, TCR libraries were constructed with the Immunoverse kit using molecular barcoded adaptors that cover the alpha/delta and beta/gamma chains. Through fastp at Q25 and MiXCR, TCRdb rebuilt clones from the public reads, retaining in-frame beta chains. Each record represents a unique CDR3 protein, reported with the most common genes and DNA among its rows. The sample table lists about 50,000 distinct CDR3 sequences, around 21% of them with a count of one. The ten largest make up more than 30% of the sample. What was sequenced was a population of CD138-negative cells sorted from bone marrow. The sample's cell subset or site label is to be understood as: bone marrow mononuclear cells depleted of CD138+ plasma/myeloma cells by negative magnetic selection. The receptors were gathered from a donor at least 40 years old with multiple myeloma.

This clonotype was detected many times. The V gene is TRBV29-1, the J gene TRBJ2-6; maybe TRBD1 (6 bases). Germline V gene sequence: CDR1 SQVTM, CDR2 ANQGSEA. This CDR3 spans 16 amino acids. V was trimmed by 5 bases and J by 0 bases, leaving 14 bases between them. DNA for the CDR3: TGCAGCGTTTTCAAAGAAGGGGGCTCTGGGGCCAACGTCCTGACTTTC. It encodes CSVFKEGGSGANVLTF.

This clonotype was observed many times. J is TRBJ1-6 and V is TRBV20-1; 9 bases are a match to TRBD1. Germline lookup yields CDR1 DFQATT and CDR2 SNEGSKA (reference sequence). The CDR3 has 13 amino acids. V was clipped by 3 bases and J by 10 bases; unmatched bases: 4. CDR3 DNA sequence: TGCAGTGCTAGGGACAGGGGTAGATCACCCCTCCACTTT. Translation gives CSARDRGRSPLHF.

Concerning this clonotype: A much larger clone differs from this one at a single base, so this may be a read error. The rearrangement joins TRBV7-2 to TRBJ1-1, with D tentatively TRBD1 (5 bases). The V gene lost 7 bases and the J gene lost 2 bases, with 11 bases spanning the gap. This CDR3 is 13 amino acids long. Germline values: CDR1 SGHTA, CDR2 FQGNSA. CDR3 residues: CASNLGLNTEAFF. The CDR3 nucleotides are TGTGCCAGCAACCTGGGACTAAACACTGAAGCTTTCTTT.